This is a list of T cell receptor beta chains from one sample in a study of identical twins. MiXCR, run by TCRdb on the 5' RACE reads, gives a single entry per CDR3 protein. Among under 500,000 distinct CDR3 sequences listed, roughly an eighth were seen once. These data also featured in a second study, about yellow fever vaccine responses in identical twins.

Sequences were obtained from CD4+ T cells sorted from blood. The receptors here all came from a woman younger than 35 in good health. CDR3s include the opening cysteine and the closing phenylalanine or tryptophan. D genes are given only for firm matches. Clone size is not always given. Where it is, it says once, few, many or a class for expanded clones.

clone_size: few; v_call: TRBV7-2; d_call: .; cdr3_aa: CASSKTSSPGELFF
clone_size: .; v_call: TRBV7-2; d_call: TRBD2; cdr3_aa: CASSRQRDWQETQYF
clone_size: .; v_call: TRBV4-2; d_call: TRBD2; cdr3_aa: CASSQDLLGGIPSTDTQYF
clone_size: .; v_call: TRBV20-1; d_call: TRBD1; cdr3_aa: CSVRQGGSNQPQHF
clone_size: .; v_call: TRBV9; d_call: TRBD2; cdr3_aa: CASSVIGRTDTQYF
clone_size: few; v_call: TRBV11-3; d_call: TRBD2; cdr3_aa: CASRGWLAGVYEQYF
clone_size: many; v_call: TRBV7-2; d_call: .; cdr3_aa: CASSLASFGGSGYEQYF
clone_size: few; v_call: TRBV7-2; d_call: TRBD1; cdr3_aa: CASSVGYRGGDTEAFF
clone_size: .; v_call: TRBV12-3/TRBV12-4; d_call: .; cdr3_aa: CASSLQGTANTEAFF
clone_size: .; v_call: TRBV24-1; d_call: .; cdr3_aa: CATSGTGSSYNEQFF
clone_size: few; v_call: TRBV9; d_call: .; cdr3_aa: CASSVEIRGSNEKLFF
clone_size: few; v_call: TRBV5-5; d_call: .; cdr3_aa: CASSLDSFQSALAQHF
clone_size: many; v_call: TRBV7-9; d_call: TRBD2; cdr3_aa: CASSARGGETQYF
clone_size: .; v_call: TRBV23-1; d_call: TRBD1; cdr3_aa: CASIPDRDLFFTQYF
clone_size: few; v_call: TRBV7-9; d_call: TRBD1; cdr3_aa: CASTQGQDSGDTQYF
clone_size: few; v_call: TRBV5-6; d_call: .; cdr3_aa: CASSQFDMLAEAFF
clone_size: .; v_call: TRBV7-3; d_call: .; cdr3_aa: CASSLGVSNEQYF
clone_size: few; v_call: TRBV7-9; d_call: TRBD2; cdr3_aa: CASSATSGMVDTQYF
clone_size: few; v_call: TRBV6-2/TRBV6-3; d_call: TRBD2; cdr3_aa: CASSYNGGAYEQYF
clone_size: .; v_call: TRBV28; d_call: .; cdr3_aa: CASIFGVNTGELFF
clone_size: .; v_call: TRBV7-9; d_call: .; cdr3_aa: CASSSNREQFF
clone_size: many; v_call: TRBV5-6; d_call: TRBD2; cdr3_aa: CASSLSSGSSYNEQFF
clone_size: few; v_call: TRBV28; d_call: .; cdr3_aa: CASSSFRQMNTEAFF
clone_size: few; v_call: TRBV7-2; d_call: .; cdr3_aa: CASSLEGGLTQYF
clone_size: .; v_call: TRBV20-1; d_call: .; cdr3_aa: CSASGIPGGTGTDTQYF
clone_size: few; v_call: TRBV13; d_call: .; cdr3_aa: CASSLARQQETQYF
clone_size: few; v_call: TRBV2; d_call: .; cdr3_aa: CASSGVLNTEAFF
clone_size: few; v_call: TRBV6-1; d_call: .; cdr3_aa: CASKGLAIGTQYF
clone_size: few; v_call: TRBV25-1; d_call: .; cdr3_aa: CASSETQGAEKLFF
clone_size: .; v_call: TRBV15; d_call: .; cdr3_aa: CATSAGRGTDTQYF
clone_size: .; v_call: TRBV28; d_call: .; cdr3_aa: CASNLRDTEAFF
clone_size: .; v_call: TRBV11-1; d_call: TRBD1; cdr3_aa: CASSTTGERYEQYF
clone_size: many; v_call: TRBV25-1; d_call: .; cdr3_aa: CASSASGTLYEQYF
clone_size: many; v_call: TRBV5-1; d_call: TRBD1; cdr3_aa: CASSLEQGNQPQHF
clone_size: .; v_call: TRBV20-1; d_call: TRBD2; cdr3_aa: CSARDPRSGSLNEQYF
clone_size: .; v_call: TRBV30; d_call: TRBD1; cdr3_aa: CAWSGGTGKVFWTGELFF
clone_size: .; v_call: TRBV28; d_call: .; cdr3_aa: CASSSLVGGVFF
clone_size: .; v_call: TRBV28; d_call: .; cdr3_aa: CASSLGGGEYNEQFF
clone_size: few; v_call: TRBV5-1; d_call: .; cdr3_aa: CASSLVVVGQETQYF
clone_size: few; v_call: TRBV7-2; d_call: .; cdr3_aa: CASSFGTRAYNEQFF
clone_size: .; v_call: TRBV11-3; d_call: .; cdr3_aa: CASSPTAGHYEQYF
clone_size: many; v_call: TRBV11-2; d_call: TRBD2; cdr3_aa: CASSSPAVLAGGPVNEQFF